Listed here is a single TCR beta chain. Its antigen has not been determined. Base qualities are not recorded, but no much larger clone differs from it by a single base. Each collaborating institution followed its own protocols to collect whole blood in K2EDTA tubes. For TCRbeta analysis, collaborators shipped samples as frozen whole blood, isolated PBMCs, or DNA extracted from either of those sample types. The sample belongs to a study of blood T cell repertoires in COVID-19 (dated by TCRdb to 2019 to 2021). Background on the whole study: The collaborator samples originated in the United States, Italy and Spain and spanned the acute and convalescent phases of COVID-19. The dataset comprised deeply sampled blood TCRbeta repertoires from subjects exposed to, actively infected with, or recovered from COVID-19. The material from the prospective study consisted of cDNA or gDNA derived from T cells, B-cell-depleted T cells, or PBMCs. The repertoires were made available in a free public database intended to serve as a resource for research on the immune response to SARS-CoV-2. Nearly every sample came with metadata listing a de-identified subject ID, COVID-19 status, age in years and sex. Where available, HLA class I and class II types were taken from metadata supplied by the sample provider and were not determined by assay-based typing. The samples were drawn from the first 160 participants of the ongoing ImmuneRACE study and from under 1,500 subjects provided by 6 global collaborators.

Spanning cysteine to phenylalanine, the CDR3 consists of 15 amino acids. Only CDR3 DNA remains: 45 bases, in frame from the first base. V ends up 3 bases short and J 4 bases short, with an unmatched junction base count of 3. Taken from the germline V gene, the CDR1 and CDR2 loops are KGHSH and LQKENI. TCRbeta CDR3 regions were amplified from genomic DNA using the immunoSEQ Assay, a bias-controlled multiplex PCR. In the source study's methods: The number of nucleated cells in each sample was estimated from the amplification of reference gene primers within the assay. To quantify the absolute abundance of each unique TCRbeta CDR3 rearrangement, sequence reads were collapsed and filtered. Productive Simpson clonality was computed per sample as the square root of Simpson's diversity index over productive rearrangements. The immuneACCESS repertoire file appears here via TCRdb, limited to in-frame rearrangements. These files lack a portion of the clones; in checked studies, under half of the deficit traces to unresolved V genes, and the cause of the others is not known. That table is the source of V, J and clone size, and D and trimming were worked out from the DNA. The sample table shows 270,000 or so clones, and about 87% are seen once. The ten biggest clones cover 8.6% of the sample.

Results and caveats for the whole study, not just this receptor: Clinical and demographic metadata were provided uncurated, with the amount varying by source and participant.

The source is a human donor in a cohort sampled during active COVID-19. The chain joins TRBV18 to TRBJ1-1; 12 junctional bases match TRBD1. Source material: peripheral blood. The DNA is TGTGCCAGCTCACCCGGGACAGGGGGCACCACTGAAGCTTTCTTT. Its translation reads: CASSPGTGGTTEAFF.